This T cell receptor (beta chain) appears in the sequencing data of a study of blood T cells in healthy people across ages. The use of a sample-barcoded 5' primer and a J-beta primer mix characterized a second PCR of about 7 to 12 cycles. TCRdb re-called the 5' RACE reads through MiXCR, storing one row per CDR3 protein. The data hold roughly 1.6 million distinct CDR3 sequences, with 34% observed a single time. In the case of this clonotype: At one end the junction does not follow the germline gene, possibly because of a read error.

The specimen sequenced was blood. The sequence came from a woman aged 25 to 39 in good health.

CDR3 region: CASSLSLADNERFF. CDR3 in DNA: TGTGCCAGCAGCTTAAGTCTAGCGGACAATGAGCGGTTCTTC. The genes are TRBV7-9 and TRBJ2-1; 7 bases match TRBD2. The germline V gene has CDR1 SEHNR and CDR2 FQNEAQ (reference sequence). The CDR3 spans 14 residues. The full variable domain, completed using reference TRBV7-9 and TRBJ2-1, is DTGVSQNPRHKITKRGQNVTFRCDPISEHNRLYWYRQTLGQGPEFLTYFQNEAQLEKSRLLSDRFSAERPKGSFSTLEIQRTEQGDSAMYLCASSLSLADNERFFGPGTRLTVL.